This T cell receptor beta chain was obtained from a study of T cell responses to AZD1222 COVID-19 vaccine. Study outcomes and limitations: Reportedly, close to half of spike-specific TCRs are directed against unmutated variant regions. Along spike, vaccine-associated CD4 TCRs were found throughout, with dominance at 160-218 and 743-854. When two AZD1222 doses had been given, Spike-specific TCR breadth and depth rose. Clonal diversity was possibly underestimated; the donors were predominantly white British and more often female.

A word on this clone: The antigen remains unidentified.

V lost 4 bases to trimming and J lost 2 bases; unmatched junction nucleotides: 8. The CDR3 is made up of 17 amino acids. Germline V gene data show CDR1 as KGHDR and CDR2 as SFDVKD. Profiling relied on immunoSEQ multiplex PCR, and the TCRdb table lists in-frame clones only, not all of them. The data contain about 140,000 clones, 65% to 90% of them seen just once; the ten biggest clones take up approximately 8%. The clonotype comes from an adult who received the MenACWY meningococcal vaccine as a control. V usage is TRBV24-1 and J usage is TRBJ1-5, with 9 nucleotides matching TRBD1. Sequenced here: peripheral blood, sampled 28 days after the second dose of the MenACWY control vaccine. The CDR3 DNA is TGTGCCACCAGTGACCCCAACAGGGGGCGAGGCAATCAGCCCCAGCATTTT. Translated: CATSDPNRGRGNQPQHF.